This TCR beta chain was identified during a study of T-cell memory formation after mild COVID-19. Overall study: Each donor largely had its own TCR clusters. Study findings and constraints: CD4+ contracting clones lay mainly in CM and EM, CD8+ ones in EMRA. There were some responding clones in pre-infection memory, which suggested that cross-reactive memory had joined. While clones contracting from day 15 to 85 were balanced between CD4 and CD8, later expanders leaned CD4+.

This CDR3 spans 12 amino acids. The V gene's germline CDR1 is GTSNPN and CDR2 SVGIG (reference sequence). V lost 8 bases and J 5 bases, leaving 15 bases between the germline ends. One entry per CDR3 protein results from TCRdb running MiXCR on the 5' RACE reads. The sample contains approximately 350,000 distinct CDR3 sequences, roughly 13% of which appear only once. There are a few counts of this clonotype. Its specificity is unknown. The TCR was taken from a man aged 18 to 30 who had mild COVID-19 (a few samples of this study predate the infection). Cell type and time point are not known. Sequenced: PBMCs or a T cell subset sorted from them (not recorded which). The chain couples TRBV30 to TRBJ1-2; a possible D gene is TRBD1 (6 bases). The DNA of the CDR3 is TGTGCCGTTCAACAGGGCGGGTATGGCTACACCTTC. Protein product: CAVQQGGYGYTF. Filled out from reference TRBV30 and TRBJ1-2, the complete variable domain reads SQTIHQWPATLVQPVGSPLSLECTVEGTSNPNLYWYRQAAGRGLQLLFYSVGIGQISSEVPQNLSASRPQDRQFILSSKKLLLSDSGFYLCAVQQGGYGYTFGSGTRLTVV.